What follows are 3 T cell receptor beta chains derived from one specimen sequenced in a study of early T cells in non-severe SARS-CoV-2 infection (dated by TCRdb to the early 2020s). The method behind the library was 5' RACE. The sample was run on a NextSeq 500. The public sequencing data were trimmed at Q25 with fastp and processed into clonotypes with MiXCR by TCRdb, which kept only in-frame beta chains. Each record represents a unique CDR3 protein, reported with the most common genes and DNA among its rows. The sample table holds approximately 30,000 distinct CDR3 sequences, of which approximately 4.6% were seen once. Jointly, the top ten make up about 12% of the sample. The sample was whole blood. These receptors were obtained from an adult who was a healthcare worker with PCR-confirmed SARS-CoV-2 infection or an uninfected control (not recorded which).

This clonotype was observed at least ten times. The rearrangement uses TRBV2 and TRBJ1-5; the match to TRBD1 covers 7 bases. Germline CDR1 SNHLY, CDR2 FYNNEI. CDR3 length equals 14 residues. The trim removed 4 bases at V and 2 bases at J, leaving 2 bases unmatched. The CDR3 DNA reads TGTGCCAGCAGTGGACAGGGAGGCAATCAGCCCCAGCATTTT. This codes for CASSGQGGNQPQHF.

This clonotype was seen many times. This chain links TRBV7-9 with TRBJ2-1; D ambiguous. Germline CDR1 and CDR2: SEHNR and FQNEAQ (reference sequence). CDR3 length: 12 residues. Trimming shortened V by 1 base and J by 10 bases, and 8 bases separated the two germline ends. The chain's CDR3 is CASSLVRDEQFF. In DNA, the CDR3 is TGTGCCAGCAGCTTAGTTCGAGACGAGCAGTTCTTC.

This clonotype was seen ten or more times. DNA for the CDR3: TGTGCCAGCAGTGGGGTTTCCTACAATGAGCAGTTCTTC. Translation: CASSGVSYNEQFF. V gene TRBV28 combines with J gene TRBJ2-1; no reliable D call. CDR1 MDHEN and CDR2 SYDVKM come from the germline V gene. Trimming took off 5 bases at V and 1 base at J, with 6 bases between the two ends. The CDR3 sequence is 13 residues long.